This T cell receptor (beta chain) is drawn from a study of blood T cell repertoires in COVID-19. Overall study: Researchers got acute and convalescent COVID-19 samples from the United States, Italy and Spain.

The CDR3 extends over 14 amino acids. Trimming took off 0 bases at V and 2 bases at J, with 8 bases between the two ends. In germline, CDR1 is MGHRA, CDR2 YSYEKL. Sequencing was performed with immunoSEQ multiplex PCR; in TCRdb, only in-frame clones are kept and a portion is missing. The repertoire holds tens of thousands of clones, with 65% to 85% as singletons. This sequence joins TRBV4-1 and TRBJ2-7; D uncertain. Sequenced material: peripheral blood. The receptor was derived from a man aged 40-50 years with acute or convalescent COVID-19. CDR3 coding DNA: TGCGCCAGCAGCCAAGAACGTACAACCTACGAGCAGTACTTC. Amino acid sequence: CASSQERTTYEQYF.